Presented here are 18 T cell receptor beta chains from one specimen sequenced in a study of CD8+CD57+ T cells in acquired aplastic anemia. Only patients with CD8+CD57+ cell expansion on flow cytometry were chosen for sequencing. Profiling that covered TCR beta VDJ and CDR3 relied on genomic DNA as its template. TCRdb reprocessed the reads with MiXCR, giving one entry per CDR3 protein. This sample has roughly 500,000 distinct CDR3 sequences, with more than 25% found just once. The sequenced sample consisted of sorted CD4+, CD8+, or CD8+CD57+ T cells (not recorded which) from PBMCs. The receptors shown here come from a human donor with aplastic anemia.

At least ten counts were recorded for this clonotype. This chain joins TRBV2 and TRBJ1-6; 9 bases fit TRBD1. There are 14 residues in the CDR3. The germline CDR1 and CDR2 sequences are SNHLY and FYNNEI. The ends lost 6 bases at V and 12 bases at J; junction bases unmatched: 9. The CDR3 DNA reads TGTGCCAGCAGATTCCTGAGGACAGGGGAACCCCTCCACTTT. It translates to CASRFLRTGEPLHF.

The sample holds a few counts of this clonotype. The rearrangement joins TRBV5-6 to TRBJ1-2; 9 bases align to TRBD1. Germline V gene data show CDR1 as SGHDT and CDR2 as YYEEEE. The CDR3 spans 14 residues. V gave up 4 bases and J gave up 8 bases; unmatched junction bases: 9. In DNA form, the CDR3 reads TGTGCCAGCAGCAGGACACAGGGGGCGGGCGGCTACACCTTC. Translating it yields CASSRTQGAGGYTF.

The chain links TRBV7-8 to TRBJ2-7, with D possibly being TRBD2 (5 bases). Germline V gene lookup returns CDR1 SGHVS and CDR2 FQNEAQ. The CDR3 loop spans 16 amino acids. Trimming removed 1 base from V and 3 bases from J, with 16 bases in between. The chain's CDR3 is CASSLGSDSVIYEQYF. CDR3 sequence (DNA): TGTGCCAGCAGCTTAGGGTCGGACTCAGTCATCTACGAGCAGTACTTC.

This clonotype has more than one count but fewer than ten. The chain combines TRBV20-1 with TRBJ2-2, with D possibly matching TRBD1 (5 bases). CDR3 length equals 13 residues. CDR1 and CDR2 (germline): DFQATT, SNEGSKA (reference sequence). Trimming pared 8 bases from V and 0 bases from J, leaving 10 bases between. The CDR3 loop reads CSLKGANTGELFF. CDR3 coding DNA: TGCAGTCTAAAAGGGGCGAACACCGGGGAGCTGTTTTTT.

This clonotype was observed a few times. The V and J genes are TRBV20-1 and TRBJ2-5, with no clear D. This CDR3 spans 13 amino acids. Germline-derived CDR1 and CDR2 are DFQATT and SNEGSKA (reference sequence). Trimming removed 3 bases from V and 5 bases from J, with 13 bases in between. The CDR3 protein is CSARADLRETQYF. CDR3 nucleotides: TGCAGTGCTAGGGCCGACCTCAGGGAGACCCAGTACTTC.

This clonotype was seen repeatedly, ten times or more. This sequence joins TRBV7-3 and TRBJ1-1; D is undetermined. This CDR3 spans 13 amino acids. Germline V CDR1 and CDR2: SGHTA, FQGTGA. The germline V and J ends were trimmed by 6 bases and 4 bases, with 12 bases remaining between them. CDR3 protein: CASSFKAGTEAFF. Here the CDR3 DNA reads TGTGCCAGCAGTTTTAAGGCGGGCACTGAAGCTTTCTTT.

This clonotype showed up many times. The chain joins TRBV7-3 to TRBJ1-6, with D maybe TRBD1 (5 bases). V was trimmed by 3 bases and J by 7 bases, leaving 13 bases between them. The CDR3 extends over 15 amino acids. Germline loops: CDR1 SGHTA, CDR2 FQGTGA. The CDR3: CASSLGQGRNSPLHF. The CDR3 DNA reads TGTGCCAGCAGCTTGGGGCAGGGAAGGAATTCACCCCTCCACTTT.

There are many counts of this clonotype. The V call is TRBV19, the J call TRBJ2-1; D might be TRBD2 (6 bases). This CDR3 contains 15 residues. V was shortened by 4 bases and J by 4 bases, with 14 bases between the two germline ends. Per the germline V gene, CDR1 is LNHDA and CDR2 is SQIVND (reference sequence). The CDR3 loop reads CASSRVGSSYNEQFF. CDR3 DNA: TGTGCCAGTAGTAGGGTCGGGAGCTCGTACAATGAGCAGTTCTTC.

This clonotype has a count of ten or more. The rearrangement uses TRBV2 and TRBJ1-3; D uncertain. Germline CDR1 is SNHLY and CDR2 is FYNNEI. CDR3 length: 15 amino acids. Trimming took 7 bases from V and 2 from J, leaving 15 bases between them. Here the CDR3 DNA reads TGTGCCAGCACCGGAGACGCGGGAGCTGGAAACACCATATATTTT. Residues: CASTGDAGAGNTIYF. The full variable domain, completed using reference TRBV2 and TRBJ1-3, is EPEVTQTPSHQVTQMGQEVILRCVPISNHLYFYWYRQILGQKVEFLVSFYNNEISEKSEIFDDQFSVERPDGSNFTLKIRSTKLEDSAMYFCASTGDAGAGNTIYFGEGSWLTVV.

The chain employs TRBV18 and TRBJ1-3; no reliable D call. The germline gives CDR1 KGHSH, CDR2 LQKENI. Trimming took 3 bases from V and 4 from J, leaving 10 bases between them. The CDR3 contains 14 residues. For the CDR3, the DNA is TGTGCCAGCTCACCCCCGTCACAGGGAAACACCATATATTTT. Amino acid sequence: CASSPPSQGNTIYF.

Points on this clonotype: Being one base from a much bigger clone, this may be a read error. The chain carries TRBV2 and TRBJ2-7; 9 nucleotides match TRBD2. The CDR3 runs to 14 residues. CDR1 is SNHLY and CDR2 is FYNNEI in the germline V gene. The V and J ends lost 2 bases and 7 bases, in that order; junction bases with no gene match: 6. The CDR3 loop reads CASSEKRGVGEQYF. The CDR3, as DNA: TGTGCCAGCAGTGAAAAGCGGGGGGTGGGTGAGCAGTACTTC. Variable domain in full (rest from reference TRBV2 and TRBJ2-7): EPEVTQTPSHQVTQMGQEVILRCVPISNHLYFYWYRQILGQKVEFLVSFYNNEISEKSEIFDDQFSVERPDGSNFTLKIRSTKLEDSAMYFCASSEKRGVGEQYFGPGTRLTVT.

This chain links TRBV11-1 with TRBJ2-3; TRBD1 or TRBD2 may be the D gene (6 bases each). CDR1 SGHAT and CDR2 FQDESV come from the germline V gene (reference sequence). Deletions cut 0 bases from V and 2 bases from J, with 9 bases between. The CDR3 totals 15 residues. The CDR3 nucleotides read TGTGCCAGCAGCTTAGCGAGGGGGGCCACAGATACGCAGTATTTT. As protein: CASSLARGATDTQYF.

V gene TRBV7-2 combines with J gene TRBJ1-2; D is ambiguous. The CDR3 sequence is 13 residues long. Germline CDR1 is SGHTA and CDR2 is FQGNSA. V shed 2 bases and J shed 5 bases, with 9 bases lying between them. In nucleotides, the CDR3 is TGTGCCAGCAGCTTATCACGGTTATATGGCTACACCTTC. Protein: CASSLSRLYGYTF.

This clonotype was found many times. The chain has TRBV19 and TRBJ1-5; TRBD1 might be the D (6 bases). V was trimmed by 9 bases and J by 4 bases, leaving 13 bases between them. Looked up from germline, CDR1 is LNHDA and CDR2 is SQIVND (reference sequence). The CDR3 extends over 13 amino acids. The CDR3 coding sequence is TGTGCCAGCAGCAGTCAGGGGAATCAGCCCCAGCATTTT. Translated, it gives CASSSQGNQPQHF.

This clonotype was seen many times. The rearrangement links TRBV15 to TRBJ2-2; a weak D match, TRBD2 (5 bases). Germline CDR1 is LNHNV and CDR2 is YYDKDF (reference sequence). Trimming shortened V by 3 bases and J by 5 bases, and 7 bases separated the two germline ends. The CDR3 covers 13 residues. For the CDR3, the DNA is TGTGCCACCAGCAGTAGCGAAACCGGGGAGCTGTTTTTT. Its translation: CATSSSETGELFF.

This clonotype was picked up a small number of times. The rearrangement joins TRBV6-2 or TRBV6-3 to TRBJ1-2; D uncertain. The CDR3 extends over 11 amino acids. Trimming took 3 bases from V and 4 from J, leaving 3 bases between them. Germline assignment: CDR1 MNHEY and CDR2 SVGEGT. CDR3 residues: CASSYSYGYTF. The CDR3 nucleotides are TGTGCCAGCAGTTATAGCTATGGCTACACCTTC.

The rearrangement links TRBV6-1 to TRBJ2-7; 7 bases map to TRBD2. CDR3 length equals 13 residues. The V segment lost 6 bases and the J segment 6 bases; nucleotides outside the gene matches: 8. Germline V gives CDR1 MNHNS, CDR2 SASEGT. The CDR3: CASSSSSGREQYF. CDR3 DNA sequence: TGTGCCAGCAGCTCGTCTAGCGGCCGCGAGCAGTACTTC.

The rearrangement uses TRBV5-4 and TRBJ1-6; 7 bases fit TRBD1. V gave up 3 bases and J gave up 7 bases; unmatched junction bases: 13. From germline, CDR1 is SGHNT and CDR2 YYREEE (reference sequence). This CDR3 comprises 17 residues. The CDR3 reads CASSSLPTGPTNSPLHF. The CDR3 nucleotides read TGTGCCAGCAGCTCCCTACCGACAGGGCCGACGAATTCACCCCTCCACTTT.